This section outlines one TCR beta chain sequence together with its context. The sample comes from a study of blood T cell repertoires in COVID-19. Study-level background: The United States, Italy and Spain supplied acute and convalescent COVID-19 samples. PBMCs, B-cell-depleted T cells, or T cells were the source of the cDNA or gDNA that made up the material.

The CDR3 length is 13 residues. Per the germline V gene, CDR1 is WSHSY and CDR2 is SAAADI. Trimming stripped 7 bases from V and 4 bases from J, with 14 bases between. In the authors' workflow: Cell counts per sample came from amplifying reference gene primers. Sequencing used immunoSEQ multiplex PCR; TCRdb keeps in-frame clones, though not all of them. The V and J calls and the clone size are those of that table, but D and trimming were determined from the DNA. The table has under 250,000 clones, 86% seen once. The sequencing input was peripheral blood. The J gene is TRBJ2-7, the V gene TRBV10-2; D perhaps matches TRBD2 (5 bases). The sequence was obtained from a woman in her fifties or sixties who had recovered from COVID-19. Written as DNA, the CDR3 is TGCGCCAGCACCAAATCTTGGGAGTACGAGCAGTACTTC. Translated: CASTKSWEYEQYF.